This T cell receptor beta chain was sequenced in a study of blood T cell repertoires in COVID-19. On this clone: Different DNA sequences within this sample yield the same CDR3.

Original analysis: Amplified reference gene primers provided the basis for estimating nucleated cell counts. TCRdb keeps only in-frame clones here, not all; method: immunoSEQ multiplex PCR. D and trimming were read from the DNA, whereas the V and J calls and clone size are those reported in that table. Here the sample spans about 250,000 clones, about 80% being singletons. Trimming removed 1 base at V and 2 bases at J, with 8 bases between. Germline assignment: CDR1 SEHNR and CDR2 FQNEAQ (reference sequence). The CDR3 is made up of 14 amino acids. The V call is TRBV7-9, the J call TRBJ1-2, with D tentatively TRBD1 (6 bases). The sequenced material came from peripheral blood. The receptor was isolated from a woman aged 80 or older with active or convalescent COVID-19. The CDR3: CASSLETGNYGYTF. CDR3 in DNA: TGTGCCAGCAGCTTAGAGACAGGCAACTATGGCTACACCTTC.